A single sample gave rise to the 8 T cell receptor beta chains below, sequenced in a study of blood T cell repertoires in COVID-19. Clones were read by immunoSEQ multiplex PCR, and TCRdb kept only the in-frame ones, dropping some. The table shows fewer than 300,000 clones, with around 88% occurring only once. Material for sequencing was peripheral blood. These receptors were obtained from a man aged 25-45 years with acute or convalescent COVID-19.

The rearrangement uses TRBV5-1 and TRBJ1-2; D uncertain. The CDR3 runs 16 residues. Per the germline V gene, CDR1 is SGHRS and CDR2 is YFSETQ. Trimming removed 0 bases at V and 5 bases at J, with 17 bases between. CDR3 residues: CASSLAPASGGYGYTF. The CDR3, as DNA: TGCGCCAGCAGCTTGGCCCCCGCGTCGGGAGGGTATGGCTACACCTTC.

The V gene is TRBV5-1, the J gene TRBJ1-1; D is uncertain. Trimming removed 2 bases at V and 2 bases at J, with 13 bases between. This CDR3 region has 15 residues. Germline V gene sequence: CDR1 SGHRS, CDR2 YFSETQ. CDR3 amino acids: CASSFGTERNTEAFF. DNA for the CDR3: TGCGCCAGCAGCTTCGGCACGGAGAGAAACACTGAAGCTTTCTTT.

This chain uses TRBV2 with TRBJ2-7; 15 bases line up with TRBD2. Germline assignment: CDR1 SNHLY and CDR2 FYNNEI. J was trimmed by 2 bases and V by 8 bases; bases with no gene match: 10. CDR3 length: 17 amino acids. The CDR3 region has the DNA TGTGCCAGCCTGGGACTAGCGGGAGGCCCATGGACCTACGAGCAGTACTTC. Amino acid sequence: CASLGLAGGPWTYEQYF. Filled out from reference TRBV2 and TRBJ2-7, the complete variable domain reads EPEVTQTPSHQVTQMGQEVILRCVPISNHLYFYWYRQILGQKVEFLVSFYNNEISEKSEIFDDQFSVERPDGSNFTLKIRSTKLEDSAMYFCASLGLAGGPWTYEQYFGPGTRLTVT.

The chain links TRBV28 to TRBJ1-2; a possible D gene is TRBD1 (5 bases). The V gene's germline CDR1 is MDHEN and CDR2 SYDVKM. The CDR3 extends over 15 amino acids. Trimming cost V 4 bases and J 5 bases, with 17 bases left between them. The CDR3 nucleotides are TGTGCCAGCAGTTCCGGGGGAGGGGAGGAGTATGGCTACACCTTC. Encoded protein: CASSSGGGEEYGYTF.

The genes are TRBV6-5 and TRBJ1-2; 7 nucleotides line up with TRBD1. The CDR3 runs to 14 residues. Germline values: CDR1 MNHEY, CDR2 SVGAGI. V gave up 2 bases and J gave up 1 base; unmatched junction bases: 1. The CDR3 nucleotides are TGTGCCAGCAGTTACGACAGGGTTAACTATGGCTACACCTTC. As protein: CASSYDRVNYGYTF.

The J gene is TRBJ1-5, the V gene TRBV3-1 (or the pseudogene TRBV3-2), with a tentative D call TRBD1 (5 bases). The CDR3 sequence is 15 residues long. V lost 1 base and J lost 7, with 14 bases in between. Germline CDR1 and CDR2: LGHDT and YNNKEL (reference sequence). In DNA, the CDR3 is TGTGCCAGCAGCCAAGGGGTAGGGGAAAGCCAGCCCCAGCATTTT. Translation gives CASSQGVGESQPQHF.

The sample holds one count of this clone. The chain has TRBV7-9 and TRBJ1-1; D not certain. The CDR3 totals 13 residues. Trimming pared 5 bases from V and 3 bases from J, leaving 10 bases between. Germline CDR1 is SEHNR and CDR2 is FQNEAQ (reference sequence). CDR3 nucleotide sequence: TGTGCCAGCAGCCTACAGAGCTACACTGAAGCTTTCTTT. Amino acid sequence: CASSLQSYTEAFF.

The rearrangement links TRBV6-5 to TRBJ1-2; D call uncertain. CDR3 length: 15 residues. Trimming removed 5 bases from V and 8 bases from J, with 21 bases in between. Germline loops: CDR1 MNHEY, CDR2 SVGAGI. The CDR3 loop is CASSNPGEGHMGYTF. The CDR3, as DNA: TGTGCCAGCAGTAACCCCGGGGAGGGCCATATGGGCTACACCTTC.